This T cell receptor (beta chain) was obtained from a study of blood T cells in healthy people across ages. With regard to this clonotype: The antigen remains undetermined.

A sample-barcoded 5' primer and a J-beta primer mix were used in a second PCR of roughly 7 to 12 cycles. The study obtained at least 3 million CDR3-containing paired-end reads from every sample. TCRdb reanalysed the 5' RACE reads using MiXCR and keeps one entry per CDR3 protein. The sample has 1 million to 1.2 million distinct CDR3 sequences, under 40% seen once. Drawing of peripheral blood yielded approximately 10 milliliters from each donor. Germline CDR1 and CDR2: MNHEY and SVGAGI. The CDR3 sequence is 15 residues long. Trimming pared 0 bases from V and 4 bases from J, leaving 12 bases between. Study-level results: Any changes in expanded clonotypes were possibly confounded, as donor CMV status remained unknown. A conclusive naive versus antigen-experienced comparison was prevented by the unsorted PBMCs.

Sequencing was carried out using blood. The V call is TRBV6-5, the J call TRBJ1-2, with D maybe TRBD1 (5 bases). This clonotype originated in a man between 18 and 29 years old in good health. The CDR3 spells CASSYSAGYAYGYTF. CDR3 DNA sequence: TGTGCCAGCAGTTACTCGGCAGGGTATGCCTATGGCTACACCTTC.